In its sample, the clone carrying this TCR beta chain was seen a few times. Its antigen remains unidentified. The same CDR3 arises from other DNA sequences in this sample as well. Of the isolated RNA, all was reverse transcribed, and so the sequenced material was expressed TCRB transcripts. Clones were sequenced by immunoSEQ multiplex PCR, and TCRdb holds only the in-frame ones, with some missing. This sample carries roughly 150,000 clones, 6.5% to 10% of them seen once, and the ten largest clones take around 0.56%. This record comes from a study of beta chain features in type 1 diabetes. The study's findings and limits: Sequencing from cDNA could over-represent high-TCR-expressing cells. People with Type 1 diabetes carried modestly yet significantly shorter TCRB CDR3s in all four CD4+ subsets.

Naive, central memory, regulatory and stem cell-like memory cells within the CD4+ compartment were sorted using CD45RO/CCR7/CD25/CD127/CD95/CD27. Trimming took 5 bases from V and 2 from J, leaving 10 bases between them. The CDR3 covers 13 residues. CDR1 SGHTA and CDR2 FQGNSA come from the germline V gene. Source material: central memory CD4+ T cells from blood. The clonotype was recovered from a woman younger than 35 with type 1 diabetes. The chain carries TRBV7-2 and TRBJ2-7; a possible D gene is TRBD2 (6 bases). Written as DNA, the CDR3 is TGTGCCAGCAGCCCCGGAGGGGCCTACGAGCAGTACTTC. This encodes CASSPGGAYEQYF.